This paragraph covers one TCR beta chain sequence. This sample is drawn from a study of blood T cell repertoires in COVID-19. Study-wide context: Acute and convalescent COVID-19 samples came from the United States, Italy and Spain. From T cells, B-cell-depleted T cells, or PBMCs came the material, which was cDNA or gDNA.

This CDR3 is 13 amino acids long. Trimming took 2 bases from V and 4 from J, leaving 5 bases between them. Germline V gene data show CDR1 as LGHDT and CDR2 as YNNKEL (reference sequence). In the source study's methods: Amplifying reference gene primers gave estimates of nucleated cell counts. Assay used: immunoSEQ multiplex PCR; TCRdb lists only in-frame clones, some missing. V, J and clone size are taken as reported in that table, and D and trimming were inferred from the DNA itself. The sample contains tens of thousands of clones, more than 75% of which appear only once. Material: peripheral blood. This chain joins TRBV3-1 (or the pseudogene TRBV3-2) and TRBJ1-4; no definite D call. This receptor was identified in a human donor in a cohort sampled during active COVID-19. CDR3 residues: CASSQTINEKLFF. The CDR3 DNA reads TGTGCCAGCAGCCAAACTATTAATGAAAAACTGTTTTTT.